The text below deals with one TCR beta chain. Its specific antigen is unknown. Qualities for individual bases were not recorded, and no much larger clone is one base off. CD8 naive samples consisted of CD45RO-negative cells that were positively selected for CCR7, yielding a CD45RA+CCR7+ population without TemRA cells. Healthy HIV-negative adults with no recently reported acute infections or vaccinations were included as donors. Only Caucasian adults living in Nashville, Tennessee, USA were represented among the donors. Blood was collected by leukapheresis, and PBMCs were isolated by Ficoll-Histopaque density gradient centrifugation and then cryopreserved in liquid nitrogen vapor phase. Analytical flow cytometry was used to check the purity and quantity of every magnetically sorted T cell population. Genomic DNA was isolated from each sorted fraction and quantified by UV absorbance on a Nanodrop 2000c.

The data stem from a study of shared clonotypes between healthy human individuals (dated by TCRdb to between 2020 and 2021). In the study overall: The cohort included a few men and a couple of women between 18 and 49 years of age. For each donor, CD4 naive and CD4 memory were each run on three plates, CD8 naive on two plates, and CD8 memory on one plate. Blood TCR repertoires of about 5 healthy adults were deeply sequenced to estimate repertoire size and the extent of clonotype sharing between individuals. Libraries were prepared and TCR repertoires were sequenced by different laboratories using diverse techniques, in order to increase sequencing depth and limit assay-specific biases. Per donor, leukapheresis produced somewhere between about 0.9 and 9 billion PBMCs.

The investigation overall reported the following: Naive subsets generally had larger estimated clonotype richness than memory subsets. When a handful of donors were compared, the shared fraction of clonotypes was 5% to 6.5% for naive CD4, approximately 3.3% for naive CD8, more than 2% for memory CD4, and roughly 0.4% for memory CD8. Because the study included only a small number of donors, the genetic and exposure-history diversity represented was limited. Pairwise subsampling led to the expectation that sequencing depth would affect the degree of clonotype sharing among donors. Sampling was restricted to blood, and TCR repertoires in tissues likely differ from the TCR repertoires found in blood. Even with the large sequencing depth, rarefaction of the sorted-subset datasets indicated that sequencing was incomplete. Compared with non-shared clonotypes, clonotypes shared by all four sorted-subset donors had higher generation probabilities.

Using the deep immunoSEQ assay, TCR CDR3 regions were amplified from genomic DNA by multiplex PCR. Extracted genomic DNA from each cell subset was spread evenly across all wells of several immunoSEQ 96-well plates, with each plate serving as a replicate. Each replicate PCR for sorted subsets received about 210 ng genomic DNA, equal to roughly 29,000 T cell genomes. The purified libraries were quantified using a Qubit 3.0 fluorometer, sized with a Bioanalyzer 2100, and then quantified again using the KAPA Library Quantification kit. Each immunoSEQ 96-well plate was sequenced on its own single-read 150-cycle Illumina NextSeq 550 flow cell. As for the authors' bioinformatics: The immunoSEQ output contained only junctional sequences without quality scores, so filtering could not match that applied to full-length reads. To assign V/J genes and CDR3, sequences were annotated against IMGT germline references using PyIR, a Python wrapper for IgBLAST v1.9. Reads were filtered out if the reads had weak V/J assignments (E-value above 1e-6), no CDR3, stop codons, out-of-frame junctions, or ambiguous translated residues. V3J clonotypes were defined as sequences sharing the same inferred V gene, J gene, and CDR3 amino acid sequence. To compute the percentage overlap between repertoires, the number of shared unique clonotypes was divided by the size of the smaller repertoire. Repertoire richness was assessed with RTK rarefaction, the Chao1 estimator, and Recon v2.1 estimates of unobserved clonotypes. Generation probabilities for all TCRbeta clonotypes obtained by the gDNA method from several donors were computed using OLGA. Drawn from immuneACCESS, this table holds only the in-frame rearrangements with V and J called that TCRdb kept. Clones are partly lost; checked studies trace under half to an unresolved V gene and leave the rest unexplained. D and trimming were read from the DNA, whereas the V and J calls and clone size are those reported in that table. This sample lists about 680,000 clones; roughly 94% were detected once. Approximately 25% of the sample lies in the top ten.

CDR1 and CDR2, looked up from the germline V gene, are SGHNT and YENEEA. At the junction V is shortened by 2 bases and J by 8 bases, with 7 bases in between. The CDR3 contains 12 residues, cysteine and phenylalanine counted. Only CDR3 DNA is held: 36 bases, read in frame from base 1. The chain employs TRBV11-3 and TRBJ2-1, with no confident D gene call. Sequencing was done on a sample of naive CD8+ T cells sorted from blood. In light of the paper, this sample's cell subset or site label describes: CD45RA+CCR7+. This TCR derives from a man in his thirties or forties in good health. The DNA reads as follows: TGTGCCAGCAGCTTAAATTCCTATGAGCAGTTCTTC. Its amino acids are CASSLNSYEQFF.